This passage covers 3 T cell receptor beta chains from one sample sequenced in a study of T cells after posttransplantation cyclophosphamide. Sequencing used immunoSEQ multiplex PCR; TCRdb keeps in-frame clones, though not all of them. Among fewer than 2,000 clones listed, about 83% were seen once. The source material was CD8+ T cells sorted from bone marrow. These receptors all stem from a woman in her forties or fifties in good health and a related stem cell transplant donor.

The CDR3 coding sequence is TGTGCCAGCAGTTTATTCCGTCACTGGGGAGTGAACACTGAAGCTTTCTTT. Amino acid sequence: CASSLFRHWGVNTEAFF. This rearrangement joins TRBV28 to TRBJ1-1; D gene unclear. Trimming removed 1 base from V and 0 bases from J, with 15 bases in between. CDR3 length: 17 residues. CDR1 is MDHEN and CDR2 is SYDVKM in the germline V gene.

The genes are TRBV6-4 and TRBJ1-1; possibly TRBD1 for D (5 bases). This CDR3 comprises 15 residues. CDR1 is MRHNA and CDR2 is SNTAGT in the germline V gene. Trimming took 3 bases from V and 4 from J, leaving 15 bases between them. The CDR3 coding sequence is TGTGCCAGCAGTGAGGGGCCTGGTCAGGGCACTGAAGCTTTCTTT. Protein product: CASSEGPGQGTEAFF.

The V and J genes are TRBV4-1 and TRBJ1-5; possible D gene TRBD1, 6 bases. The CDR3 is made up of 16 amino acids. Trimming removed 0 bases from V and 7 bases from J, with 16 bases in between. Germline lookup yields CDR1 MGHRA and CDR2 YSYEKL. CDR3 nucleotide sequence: TGCGCCAGCAGCCAAGAATTGACAGGTCGGAGGCAGCCCCAGCATTTT. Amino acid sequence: CASSQELTGRRQPQHF.